This T cell receptor (beta chain) was captured in a study of cytomegalovirus exposure and HLA in healthy donors. The PCR employed 60 Vbeta primers together with 13 Jbeta primers. This table comes from immunoSEQ multiplex PCR, and its TCRdb copy is limited to in-frame clones, with some not included. The sample carries 79,000 or so clones, 60% to 85% recorded once. This clone has only a few counts. Its antigen is still unknown. Trimming stripped 2 bases from V and 2 bases from J, with 19 bases between. Per germline, CDR1 GTSNPN and CDR2 SVGIG (reference sequence). This CDR3 is built from 17 residues. Findings and caveats of the study: 164 TCR beta chains were listed as cytomegalovirus-associated. Most CMV-associated TCR beta chains were later found to appear HLA-restricted. Donors were assumed by presence/absence analyses to have roughly uniform sequencing depth.

This receptor was identified in a woman aged 40 to 50 in good health and CMV-seropositive. The V gene is TRBV30, the J gene TRBJ2-4, with D maybe TRBD2 (7 bases). The sample consisted of PBMCs. CDR3: CAWSHWGGGSTKNIQYF. The CDR3 nucleotides read TGTGCCTGGAGTCACTGGGGGGGCGGTTCGACCAAAAACATTCAGTACTTC.